These 30 T cell receptor beta chains came from one sample sequenced in a study of T cell responses to AZD1222 COVID-19 vaccine. The method was immunoSEQ multiplex PCR; TCRdb's version includes in-frame clones alone and lacks a portion of them. The table shows 150,000 to 200,000 clones, with more than 85% occurring only once. Sequenced here: peripheral blood, sampled 28 days after the second AZD1222 dose. These receptors originate from an adult who received the AZD1222 COVID-19 vaccine.

The chain combines TRBV7-9 with TRBJ2-7; D not resolved. The CDR3 totals 13 residues. V was clipped by 8 bases and J by 2 bases, with 13 bases between them. CDR1 and CDR2 (germline): SEHNR, FQNEAQ (reference sequence). CDR3 coding DNA: TGTGCCAGCGGGTACGACGTGACCTACGAGCAGTACTTC. Its protein product is CASGYDVTYEQYF.

The gene calls are TRBV19 and TRBJ1-2; D uncertain. The CDR3 contains 11 residues. Germline loops: CDR1 LNHDA, CDR2 SQIVND (reference sequence). V lost 5 bases and J 5 bases, leaving 6 bases between the germline ends. CDR3 loop: CASSVQYGYTF. The CDR3 bases are TGTGCCAGTAGTGTCCAGTATGGCTACACCTTC.

This clone was counted a few times. The V call is TRBV5-1, the J call TRBJ2-7; TRBD1 is a possible D gene (5 bases). This CDR3 region has 14 residues. Germline V gene lookup returns CDR1 SGHRS and CDR2 YFSETQ. Trimming removed 4 bases from V and 7 bases from J, with 18 bases in between. DNA of the CDR3: TGCGCCAGCAGCCTGGACACTCCTAGGGATGAGCAGTACTTC. It specifies CASSLDTPRDEQYF.

V and J are TRBV19 and TRBJ1-2, with 7 bases identical to TRBD1. This CDR3 region has 13 residues. Germline V gene lookup returns CDR1 LNHDA and CDR2 SQIVND (reference sequence). Trimming cost V 7 bases and J 4 bases; bases outside gene matches: 6. CDR3 DNA: TGTGCCAGTAACTCCCGGGACAGCTATGGCTACACCTTC. Residues: CASNSRDSYGYTF.

The chain carries TRBV7-3 and TRBJ1-1, with unresolved D. Germline V gives CDR1 SGHTA, CDR2 FQGTGA. The CDR3 extends over 11 amino acids. V lost 2 bases and J 4 bases, leaving 2 bases between the germline ends. CDR3 residues: CASSLGTEAFF. DNA for the CDR3: TGTGCCAGCAGCTTAGGCACTGAAGCTTTCTTT. The complete variable domain, with remaining parts taken from reference TRBV7-3 and TRBJ1-1, reads GAGVSQTPSNKVTEKGKYVELRCDPISGHTALYWYRQSLGQGPEFLIYFQGTGAADDSGLPNDRFFAVRPEGSVSTLKIQRTERGDSAVYLCASSLGTEAFFGQGTRLTVV.

The chain carries TRBV3-1 (or the pseudogene TRBV3-2) and TRBJ1-5; possibly TRBD1 for D (6 bases). V was shortened by 1 base and J by 6 bases, with 10 bases between the two germline ends. Germline V gene data show CDR1 as LGHDT and CDR2 as YNNKEL (reference sequence). The CDR3 has 14 amino acids. CDR3 protein: CASSQGRGLQPQHF. The CDR3 region has the DNA TGTGCCAGCAGCCAAGGGCGGGGGCTTCAGCCCCAGCATTTT.

The chain links TRBV7-9 to TRBJ1-1, with no clear D. V gave up 5 bases and J gave up 4 bases, with 8 bases separating them. The CDR3 totals 12 residues. The germline CDR1 and CDR2 sequences are SEHNR and FQNEAQ (reference sequence). Here the CDR3 DNA reads TGTGCCAGCAGCCTGGCGGGCACTGAAGCTTTCTTT. Translation: CASSLAGTEAFF.

The rearrangement uses TRBV5-1 and TRBJ1-1; 9 bases line up with TRBD1. CDR1 and CDR2 from the germline V gene are SGHRS and YFSETQ. The V and J ends lost 4 bases and 1 base, in that order; junction bases with no gene match: 11. The CDR3 sequence is 17 residues long. CDR3 residues: CASSPAPTGGGNTEAFF. The CDR3 coding sequence is TGCGCCAGCAGCCCGGCCCCGACAGGGGGGGGGAACACTGAAGCTTTCTTT.

The chain couples TRBV2 to TRBJ2-3, with no clear D. The CDR3 covers 13 residues. V was cut by 6 bases and J by 3 bases, with 10 bases left in between. From germline, CDR1 is SNHLY and CDR2 FYNNEI. CDR3 in amino acids: CASSRTFTDTQYF. The CDR3 coding sequence is TGTGCCAGCAGCCGCACTTTTACAGATACGCAGTATTTT.

This clone was seen just once. This chain connects TRBV19 to TRBJ1-4; tentatively, D is TRBD1 (5 bases). Per germline, CDR1 LNHDA and CDR2 SQIVND (reference sequence). V was shortened by 9 bases and J by 8 bases, with 19 bases between the two germline ends. The CDR3 has 14 residues. CDR3 in amino acids: CASSLGVAGEKLFF. Here the CDR3 DNA reads TGTGCCAGCTCCCTGGGGGTCGCGGGGGAAAAACTGTTTTTT.

The J gene is TRBJ2-5, the V gene TRBV27, with TRBD1 matching over 9 bases. The CDR3 extends over 15 amino acids. Germline CDR1 and CDR2: MNHEY and SMNVEV (reference sequence). V lost 6 bases to trimming and J lost 4 bases; unmatched junction nucleotides: 9. The chain's CDR3 is CASRRTGDRRETQYF. DNA of the CDR3: TGTGCCAGCAGGCGGACAGGGGATCGGCGAGAGACCCAGTACTTC.

V gene TRBV28 combines with J gene TRBJ2-2; D gene uncertain. Germline-derived CDR1 and CDR2 are MDHEN and SYDVKM. The CDR3 is 13 residues long. The ends were cut back, 4 bases at V and 8 bases at J, with 11 bases in the middle. The CDR3 sequence: CASSSPGWGELFF. The CDR3 coding sequence is TGTGCCAGCAGTTCCCCAGGTTGGGGGGAGCTGTTTTTT.

This chain links TRBV7-3 with TRBJ2-2; no reliable D call. The germline V gene has CDR1 SGHTA and CDR2 FQGTGA. The CDR3 totals 15 residues. Trimming stripped 2 bases from V and 1 base from J, with 8 bases between. The CDR3 sequence is CASSLRVENTGELFF. CDR3 bases: TGTGCCAGCAGCTTACGAGTAGAGAACACCGGGGAGCTGTTTTTT.

The rearrangement uses TRBV5-1 and TRBJ2-7; D remains ambiguous. The CDR3 is 14 amino acids. V lost 3 bases and J 2 bases, leaving 12 bases between the germline ends. In germline, CDR1 is SGHRS, CDR2 YFSETQ. DNA for the CDR3: TGCGCCAGCAGCTCCCAAGGGTGGACCTACGAGCAGTACTTC. It is translated as CASSSQGWTYEQYF. Drawing the rest from reference TRBV5-1 and TRBJ2-7, the complete variable domain is KAGVTQTPRYLIKTRGQQVTLSCSPISGHRSVSWYQQTPGQGLQFLFEYFSETQRNKGNFPGRFSGRQFSNSRSEMNVSTLELGDSALYLCASSSQGWTYEQYFGPGTRLTVT.

The V call is TRBV6-2 or TRBV6-3, the J call TRBJ1-5; no definite D call. The CDR3 consists of 14 residues. Germline V gene sequence: CDR1 MNHEY, CDR2 SVGEGT. V lost 2 bases, J lost 5 bases, and 10 bases lay in between. The CDR3 is CASSYTNPHQPQHF. The CDR3 nucleotides read TGTGCCAGCAGTTACACCAACCCCCATCAGCCCCAGCATTTT.

This sequence joins TRBV7-3 and TRBJ1-6; the D gene is possibly TRBD1 (5 bases). V gave up 1 base and J gave up 8 bases, with 12 bases separating them. This CDR3 comprises 15 residues. Germline V gene lookup returns CDR1 SGHTA and CDR2 FQGTGA. As DNA, the CDR3 is TGTGCCAGCAGCTTAAGTGGGACGATGGATTCACCCCTCCACTTT. Translation gives CASSLSGTMDSPLHF.

CDR3 residues: CASSLNWGAGVEAFF. Here the CDR3 DNA reads TGTGCCAGCAGCTTGAACTGGGGGGCAGGGGTGGAAGCTTTCTTT. J is TRBJ1-1 and V is TRBV7-2, with TRBD1 as a possible D gene (6 bases). Germline CDR1 and CDR2: SGHTA and FQGNSA. Between the trimmed V and J ends, which lost 3 bases and 8 bases, there was a span of 19 bases. CDR3 length: 15 amino acids.

The chain has TRBV3-1 (or the pseudogene TRBV3-2) and TRBJ2-4; tentative D call: TRBD2 (5 bases). Germline CDR1 and CDR2: LGHDT and YNNKEL (reference sequence). CDR3 length: 17 residues. The V end was cut by 0 bases, the J end by 2 bases, with 14 bases between. The CDR3 is CASSQDFASGPKNIQYF. CDR3 nucleotides: TGTGCCAGCAGCCAAGATTTCGCGAGCGGACCCAAAAACATTCAGTACTTC.

The chain couples TRBV14 to TRBJ2-7; D gene unclear. This CDR3 contains 17 residues. V gave up 0 bases and J gave up 7 bases, with 22 bases separating them. Germline CDR1 SGHDN, CDR2 FVKESK. The CDR3 loop is CASSQDLPKETPKEQYF. The CDR3 DNA reads TGTGCCAGCAGCCAAGATCTTCCGAAAGAGACCCCTAAAGAGCAGTACTTC.

This chain connects TRBV3-1 (or the pseudogene TRBV3-2) to TRBJ2-1; D is possibly TRBD2 (6 bases). V was clipped by 4 bases and J by 0 bases, with 7 bases between them. This CDR3 contains 14 residues. Germline V lookup: CDR1 LGHDT, CDR2 YNNKEL (reference sequence). The CDR3 DNA sequence: TGTGCCAGCAGCCGGGGGGTCTCCTACAATGAGCAGTTCTTC. As protein: CASSRGVSYNEQFF.

CDR3 nucleotides: TGTGCTAGTGGTTTGTACAGTAGTTCACCCCTCCACTTT. Translated: CASGLYSSSPLHF. The chain carries TRBV12-5 and TRBJ1-6; D is uncertain. The germline CDR1 and CDR2 sequences are LGHNT and FRNRAP. V was shortened by 2 bases and J by 9 bases, with 8 bases between the two germline ends. This CDR3 is built from 13 residues.

V and J are TRBV27 and TRBJ1-5; D is uncertain. From germline, CDR1 is MNHEY and CDR2 SMNVEV (reference sequence). This CDR3 has 13 amino acids. The germline V and J ends were trimmed by 3 bases and 10 bases, with 13 bases remaining between them. CDR3 sequence reads: CASSFSFTQPQHF. The DNA for the CDR3 is TGTGCCAGCAGTTTCTCTTTTACGCAACCCCAGCATTTT.

The V and J genes are TRBV7-2 and TRBJ2-3, with D uncertain. Germline CDR1 SGHTA, CDR2 FQGNSA. The CDR3 is made up of 17 amino acids. The germline V and J ends were trimmed by 1 base and 4 bases, with 18 bases remaining between them. CDR3 protein: CASSLEVVTWISDTQYF. CDR3 bases: TGTGCCAGCAGCTTAGAGGTCGTGACCTGGATTTCAGATACGCAGTATTTT.

The chain has TRBV27 and TRBJ2-1; maybe TRBD2 (5 bases). Trimming took 3 bases from V and 6 from J, leaving 9 bases between them. CDR1 is MNHEY and CDR2 is SMNVEV in the germline V gene (reference sequence). The CDR3 has 13 amino acids. The CDR3 sequence is CASSFTSGNEQFF. The CDR3 nucleotides read TGTGCCAGCAGTTTTACCAGCGGCAATGAGCAGTTCTTC.

The chain links TRBV9 to TRBJ2-7; D possibly matches TRBD1 or TRBD2 (5 bases each). The CDR3 has 13 residues. Between the trimmed V and J ends, which lost 2 bases and 5 bases, there was a span of 11 bases. Looked up from germline, CDR1 is SGDLS and CDR2 is YYNGEE. The chain's CDR3 is CASSVGTGHEQYF. The CDR3 coding sequence is TGTGCCAGCAGCGTGGGGACCGGGCACGAGCAGTACTTC. The full variable domain, its missing parts supplied by reference TRBV9 and TRBJ2-7, is DSGVTQTPKHLITATGQRVTLRCSPRSGDLSVYWYQQSLDQGLQFLIQYYNGEERAKGNILERFSAQQFPDLHSELNLSSLELGDSALYFCASSVGTGHEQYFGPGTRLTVT.

V usage is TRBV6-5 and J usage is TRBJ2-2, with 7 bases that match TRBD1. The V and J ends lost 5 bases and 7 bases, in that order; junction bases with no gene match: 7. CDR1 MNHEY and CDR2 SVGAGI come from the germline V gene. The CDR3 sequence is 14 residues long. CDR3 DNA: TGTGCCAGCAGTCCTACAGGGGAAAGCGGGGAGCTGTTTTTT. Amino acid sequence: CASSPTGESGELFF.

The rearrangement joins TRBV16 to TRBJ1-5; D may be TRBD1 (5 bases). The CDR3 extends over 14 amino acids. V was shortened by 4 bases and J by 2 bases, with 9 bases between the two germline ends. In germline, CDR1 is KGHSY, CDR2 FQNENV. CDR3 nucleotides: TGTGCCAGCAGCCCCCAAGGGGGCAATCAGCCCCAGCATTTT. Translation: CASSPQGGNQPQHF.

The sample holds a few counts of this clone. The chain recombines TRBV30 with TRBJ1-2; no definite D call. Germline-derived CDR1 and CDR2 are GTSNPN and SVGIG (reference sequence). V lost 5 bases to trimming and J lost 7 bases, with 11 bases between them. This CDR3 region has 11 residues. CDR3 sequence (DNA): TGTGCCTGGCCTACTGTGGTTGGCTACACCTTC. Translated: CAWPTVVGYTF.

The chain employs TRBV3-1 (or the pseudogene TRBV3-2) and TRBJ1-5; 9 bases map to TRBD1. The ends lost 4 bases at V and 4 bases at J; junction bases unmatched: 2. The CDR3 spans 14 residues. The germline gives CDR1 LGHDT, CDR2 YNNKEL (reference sequence). For the CDR3, the DNA is TGTGCCAGCAGCCTGGGACAGGGAAATCAGCCCCAGCATTTT. Encoded protein: CASSLGQGNQPQHF.

The CDR3 nucleotides are TGCAGCGTCAAAATTTCCGGTATTTCCGAAAAACTGTTTTTT. This codes for CSVKISGISEKLFF. The V call is TRBV29-1, the J call TRBJ1-4; no clear D gene. The ends were cut back, 6 bases at V and 8 bases at J, with 19 bases in the middle. The germline gives CDR1 SQVTM, CDR2 ANQGSEA. This CDR3 spans 14 amino acids.